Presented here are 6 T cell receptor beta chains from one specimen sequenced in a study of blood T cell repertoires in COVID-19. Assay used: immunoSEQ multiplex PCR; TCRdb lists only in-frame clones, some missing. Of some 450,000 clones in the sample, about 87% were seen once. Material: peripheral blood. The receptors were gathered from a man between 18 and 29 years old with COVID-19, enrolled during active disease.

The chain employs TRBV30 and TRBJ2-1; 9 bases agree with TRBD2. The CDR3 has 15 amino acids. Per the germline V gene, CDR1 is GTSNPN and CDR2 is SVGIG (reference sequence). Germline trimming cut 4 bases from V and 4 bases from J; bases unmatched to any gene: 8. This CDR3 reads CAWTIIAGAYNEQFF. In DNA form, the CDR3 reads TGTGCCTGGACGATCATAGCGGGGGCATACAATGAGCAGTTCTTC.

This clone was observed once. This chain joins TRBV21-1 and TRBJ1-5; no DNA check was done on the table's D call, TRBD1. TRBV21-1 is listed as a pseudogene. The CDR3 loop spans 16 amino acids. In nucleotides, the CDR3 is TGTGCCAGCAGCAAAGCGCGTCTACAGGGGGGGCAGCCCCAGCATTTT. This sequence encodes CASSKARLQGGQPQHF.

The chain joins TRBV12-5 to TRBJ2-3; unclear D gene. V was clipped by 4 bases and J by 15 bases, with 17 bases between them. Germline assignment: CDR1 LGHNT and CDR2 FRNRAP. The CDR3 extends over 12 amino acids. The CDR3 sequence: CASGSSVALPYF. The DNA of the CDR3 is TGTGCTAGTGGTTCTTCCGTGGCCTTACCCTATTTT.

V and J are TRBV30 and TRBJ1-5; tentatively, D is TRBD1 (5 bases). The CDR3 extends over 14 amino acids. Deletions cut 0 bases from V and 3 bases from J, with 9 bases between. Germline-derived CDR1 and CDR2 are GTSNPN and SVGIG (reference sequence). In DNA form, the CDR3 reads TGTGCCTGGAGTGTTTCAGGGAACAATCAGCCCCAGCATTTT. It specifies CAWSVSGNNQPQHF.

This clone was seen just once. Written as DNA, the CDR3 is TGTGCCAGCTCACCAGTTCGCTCCCGGAGCAATGAGCAGTTCTTC. It encodes CASSPVRSRSNEQFF. The V and J genes are TRBV18 and TRBJ2-1; D gene unclear. Trimming shortened V by 2 bases and J by 6 bases, and 14 bases separated the two germline ends. Germline V gene lookup returns CDR1 KGHSH and CDR2 LQKENI. CDR3 length: 15 amino acids. Based on the CDR3 plus reference TRBV18 and TRBJ2-1, the full variable domain is NAGVMQNPRHLVRRRGQEARLRCSPMKGHSHVYWYRQLPEEGLKFMVYLQKENIIDESGMPKERFSAEFPKEGPSILRIQQVVRGDSAAYFCASSPVRSRSNEQFFGPGTRLTVL.

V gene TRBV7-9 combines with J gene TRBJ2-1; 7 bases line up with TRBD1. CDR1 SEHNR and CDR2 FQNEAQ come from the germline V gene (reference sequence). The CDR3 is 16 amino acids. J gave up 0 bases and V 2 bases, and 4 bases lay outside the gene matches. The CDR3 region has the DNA TGTGCCAGCAGCTTACCCCGGGACAGCTCCTACAATGAGCAGTTCTTC. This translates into CASSLPRDSSYNEQFF.